This passage covers 27 T cell receptor beta chains from one sample sequenced in a study of shared clonotypes between healthy human individuals. Sequencing used immunoSEQ multiplex PCR; TCRdb keeps in-frame clones, though not all of them. The table has around 1.4 million clones, 98% seen once. The source material was naive CD4+ T cells sorted from blood. Subset meaning: CD45RA+ positively selected. These receptors came from a man aged 25-45 years in good health.

This chain connects TRBV28 to TRBJ1-1; 7 nucleotides line up with TRBD1. The junction had 2 bases not matched to a gene; V was cut back by 5 bases and J by 8 bases. The germline CDR1 and CDR2 sequences are MDHEN and SYDVKM. The CDR3 loop spans 11 amino acids. In DNA form, the CDR3 reads TGTGCCAGCAGTCTGGACAGGGAAGCTTTCTTT. It codes for CASSLDREAFF. The full variable domain, with the rest looked up from reference TRBV28 and TRBJ1-1, is DVKVTQSSRYLVKRTGEKVFLECVQDMDHENMFWYRQDPGLGLRLIYFSYDVKMKEKGDIPEGYSVSREKKERFSLILESASTNQTSMYLCASSLDREAFFGQGTRLTVV.

The rearrangement uses TRBV27 and TRBJ2-3; 8 bases match TRBD2. In germline, CDR1 is MNHEY, CDR2 SMNVEV (reference sequence). V shed 0 bases and J 4 bases; nucleotides not matched to a gene: 6. The CDR3 has 16 amino acids. CDR3 loop: CASSLSVIAGPDTQYF. The CDR3 DNA reads TGTGCCAGCAGTTTATCGGTGATAGCGGGACCAGATACGCAGTATTTT.

Regarding this clone: This CDR3 is also generated by other DNA sequences in the sample. V and J are TRBV28 and TRBJ1-2; no clear D gene. Trimming cost V 5 bases and J 3 bases, with 7 bases left between them. The CDR3 is made up of 12 amino acids. Germline V gives CDR1 MDHEN, CDR2 SYDVKM. The CDR3: CASSPGDYGYTF. CDR3 DNA: TGTGCCAGCAGTCCAGGTGACTATGGCTACACCTTC.

This clone came up a few times. V usage is TRBV29-1 and J usage is TRBJ1-5; the match to TRBD1 covers 7 bases. The CDR3 runs 13 residues. V trimming: 4 bases; J trimming: 6 bases; junction bases outside the gene matches: 6. Germline V CDR1 and CDR2: SQVTM, ANQGSEA. CDR3 bases: TGCAGCGTTGTGTTAGGGGGCGGTCAGCCCCAGCATTTT. Its protein product is CSVVLGGGQPQHF.

This clone was seen just once. V gene TRBV7-6 combines with J gene TRBJ2-5, with D perhaps given as TRBD1 or TRBD2 (5 bases each). The length of the CDR3 is 16 residues. V was cut by 5 bases and J by 5 bases, with 21 bases left in between. The germline V gene has CDR1 SGHVS and CDR2 FNYEAQ. CDR3 amino acids: CASSPGPRGDGETQYF. The CDR3 nucleotides read TGTGCCAGCAGCCCAGGGCCTAGAGGGGATGGGGAGACCCAGTACTTC. Variable domain in full (rest from reference TRBV7-6 and TRBJ2-5): GAGVSQSPRYKVTKRGQDVALRCDPISGHVSLYWYRQALGQGPEFLTYFNYEAQQDKSGLPNDRFSAERPEGSISTLTIQRTEQRDSAMYRCASSPGPRGDGETQYFGPGTRLLVL.

This chain connects TRBV4-1 to TRBJ2-3, with 9 bases lining up with TRBD2. This CDR3 has 15 amino acids. The junction had 3 bases not matched to a gene; V was cut back by 3 bases and J by 2 bases. The germline V gene has CDR1 MGHRA and CDR2 YSYEKL. The CDR3 sequence: CASSHLAGHTDTQYF. CDR3 nucleotides: TGCGCCAGCAGCCACCTAGCGGGACACACAGATACGCAGTATTTT.

V gene TRBV7-2 combines with J gene TRBJ2-1, with D tentatively TRBD2 (6 bases). Germline V CDR1 and CDR2: SGHTA, FQGNSA. Trimming pared 5 bases from V and 10 bases from J, leaving 12 bases between. The CDR3 has 12 residues. CDR3 loop: CASSPHAGEQFF. The CDR3 nucleotides are TGTGCCAGCAGCCCCCATGCGGGAGAGCAGTTCTTC.

The chain has TRBV7-2 and TRBJ2-1, with D perhaps TRBD1 (6 bases). The germline CDR1 and CDR2 sequences are SGHTA and FQGNSA. V gave up 2 bases and J gave up 5 bases, with 19 bases separating them. This CDR3 spans 17 amino acids. The CDR3 DNA is TGTGCCAGCAGCTTAATGGGGGCAGGGACGGCTAACAATGAGCAGTTCTTC. It codes for CASSLMGAGTANNEQFF.

J is TRBJ1-5 and V is TRBV6-5, with 7 bases matching TRBD1. V lost 6 bases to trimming and J lost 3 bases; unmatched junction nucleotides: 8. In germline, CDR1 is MNHEY, CDR2 SVGAGI. The CDR3 consists of 15 residues. The CDR3 region is CASSPTGVNNQPQHF. CDR3 bases: TGTGCCAGCAGCCCAACAGGGGTTAACAATCAGCCCCAGCATTTT.

This clone was counted a single time. The genes are TRBV7-9 and TRBJ2-1, with a weak D call TRBD1 (5 bases). V was pared by 5 bases and J by 9 bases, with 11 bases between. The CDR3 has 12 amino acids. The germline gives CDR1 SEHNR, CDR2 FQNEAQ (reference sequence). The CDR3 nucleotides are TGTGCCAGCAGCACCCCTGGGGCTGAGCAGTTCTTC. This encodes CASSTPGAEQFF.

The chain couples TRBV2 to TRBJ2-7, with no clear D. CDR3 length: 13 residues. Trimming stripped 6 bases from V and 2 bases from J, with 11 bases between. Germline values: CDR1 SNHLY, CDR2 FYNNEI. The CDR3 coding sequence is TGTGCCAGCAGCACCGATGGGGCCTACGAGCAGTACTTC. As protein: CASSTDGAYEQYF.

This chain links TRBV9 with TRBJ2-3; 7 bases match TRBD2. This CDR3 is built from 15 residues. Losses at the gene ends were 0 bases for V and 2 bases for J; bases not matched to a gene: 3. Germline V gene lookup returns CDR1 SGDLS and CDR2 YYNGEE. This CDR3 reads CASSVGSGLTDTQYF. The CDR3, as DNA: TGTGCCAGCAGCGTAGGTAGCGGGCTCACAGATACGCAGTATTTT.

The V gene is TRBV28, the J gene TRBJ2-3, with 13 nucleotides matching TRBD2. CDR3 length: 15 amino acids. After removal of 6 bases from V and 8 bases from J, the junction contained 8 bases not matched to a gene. Germline loops: CDR1 MDHEN, CDR2 SYDVKM. The CDR3 nucleotides read TGTGCCAGCAGCAGGGGACTAGCGGGACGTGTTACGCAGTATTTT. This encodes CASSRGLAGRVTQYF.

The chain combines TRBV19 with TRBJ2-7, with 9 bases matching TRBD1. V shed 6 bases, J shed 2 bases, and the junction held 8 bases outside the gene matches. The germline CDR1 and CDR2 sequences are LNHDA and SQIVND (reference sequence). This CDR3 is built from 15 residues. The CDR3 bases are TGTGCCAGTAGCAGGACAGGGGCCAGCCCCTACGAGCAGTACTTC. This encodes CASSRTGASPYEQYF.

The V gene is TRBV14, the J gene TRBJ1-4; no clear D. Germline lookup yields CDR1 SGHDN and CDR2 FVKESK. Trimming pared 0 bases from V and 3 bases from J, leaving 11 bases between. This CDR3 has 16 residues. CDR3 sequence (DNA): TGTGCCAGCAGCCAAGATGTCGGGCGGTCTAATGAAAAACTGTTTTTT. It translates to CASSQDVGRSNEKLFF.

The V gene is TRBV4-3, the J gene TRBJ2-3; 11 positions match TRBD2. The germline V gene encodes CDR1 LGHNA and CDR2 YSLEER. V was pared by 4 bases and J by 1 base, with 10 bases of the junction left unmatched. The CDR3 extends over 18 amino acids. This CDR3 reads CASSPEVAGGPGTDTQYF. In nucleotides, the CDR3 is TGCGCCAGCAGCCCTGAGGTAGCGGGAGGGCCGGGCACAGATACGCAGTATTTT.

About this clone itself: Other nucleotide sequences in the sample specify the same CDR3. The chain is built from TRBV18 and TRBJ1-2; D gene ambiguous. Trimming took off 0 bases at V and 5 bases at J, with 7 bases between the two ends. Germline CDR1 and CDR2: KGHSH and LQKENI. The CDR3 has 13 residues. The CDR3 reads CASSPPRDYGYTF. The CDR3 nucleotides are TGTGCCAGCTCACCACCGCGGGATTATGGCTACACCTTC.

J is TRBJ2-5 and V is TRBV9; the D is unclear. Germline V lookup: CDR1 SGDLS, CDR2 YYNGEE. The CDR3 contains 14 residues. The V end lost 3 bases, the J end lost 6 bases, and 15 bases lay between the germline ends. The CDR3 sequence: CASSENWAIKTQYF. In DNA form, the CDR3 reads TGTGCCAGCAGCGAGAATTGGGCTATAAAGACCCAGTACTTC.

V gene TRBV7-9 combines with J gene TRBJ2-1, with 10 positions matching TRBD2. After removal of 2 bases from V and 5 bases from J, the junction contained 6 bases not matched to a gene. The CDR3 totals 16 residues. Germline CDR1 SEHNR, CDR2 FQNEAQ (reference sequence). The CDR3 sequence: CASSLRAGGPDNEQFF. The CDR3 DNA reads TGTGCCAGCAGCTTACGAGCGGGAGGGCCGGACAATGAGCAGTTCTTC.

As concerns this clone: A junction end diverges from the germline sequence, so it may reflect a read error. The chain carries TRBV7-2 and TRBJ2-3; either TRBD1 or TRBD2 may supply D (6 bases each). Germline lookup yields CDR1 SGHTA and CDR2 FQGNSA. The CDR3 sequence is 15 residues long. CDR3: CASSQAGGTFVSRVF. Written as DNA, the CDR3 is TGTGCCAGCAGCCAGGCCGGGGGCACGTTCGTCTCCCGAGTTTTT.

V usage is TRBV4-2 and J usage is TRBJ2-7; TRBD2 matches at 10 bases. The CDR3 runs 20 residues. Trimming took 0 bases from V and 5 from J; bases not matched to a gene: 19. Germline lookup yields CDR1 LGHNA and CDR2 YNFKEQ. In DNA, the CDR3 is TGTGCCAGCAGCCAAGATCTCAGCGGGAGGGCCAGTTTCCCCATCCACGAGCAGTACTTC. This encodes CASSQDLSGRASFPIHEQYF.

The chain carries TRBV5-1 and TRBJ2-7, with 10 bases matching TRBD2. Germline loops: CDR1 SGHRS, CDR2 YFSETQ. CDR3 length: 16 amino acids. J gave up 4 bases and V 2 bases, and 9 bases lay outside the gene matches. CDR3 amino acids: CASSLVAAGGPYEQYF. In DNA, the CDR3 is TGCGCCAGCAGCTTAGTTGCAGCGGGAGGGCCGTACGAGCAGTACTTC.

The chain carries TRBV7-3 and TRBJ1-2; 9 bases are a match to TRBD1. The CDR3 extends over 15 amino acids. Germline V gene data show CDR1 as SGHTA and CDR2 as FQGTGA. Trimming cost V 5 bases and J 8 bases; bases outside gene matches: 12. In DNA, the CDR3 is TGTGCCAGCAGCGAACCGGGGACAGGGCCTGGGGGCTACACCTTC. It translates to CASSEPGTGPGGYTF.

This chain uses TRBV5-1 with TRBJ2-6; D is ambiguous. Deletions cut 5 bases from V and 0 bases from J, with 9 bases between. CDR1 and CDR2 (germline): SGHRS, YFSETQ. This CDR3 is built from 15 residues. For the CDR3, the DNA is TGCGCCAGCAGGAAAGAAGGCTCTGGGGCCAACGTCCTGACTTTC. Translation gives CASRKEGSGANVLTF.

This clone was counted once. J is TRBJ1-2 and V is TRBV28; D ambiguous. The germline V and J ends were trimmed by 3 bases and 7 bases, with 9 bases remaining between them. This CDR3 has 12 residues. Germline V gene sequence: CDR1 MDHEN, CDR2 SYDVKM. The CDR3 DNA follows: TGTGCCAGCAGTTTGACCCCGAGTGGCTACACCTTC. Its translation is CASSLTPSGYTF.

The chain links TRBV4-1 to TRBJ1-3, with D perhaps TRBD1 (5 bases). The germline V gene has CDR1 MGHRA and CDR2 YSYEKL. Deletions cut 5 bases from V and 6 bases from J, with 17 bases between. CDR3 length equals 15 residues. In DNA form, the CDR3 reads TGCGCCAGCAGCAGCTGGGACTCGATGGTAAACACCATATATTTT. Protein: CASSSWDSMVNTIYF.

This rearrangement joins TRBV19 to TRBJ1-1, with TRBD1 as a possible D gene (5 bases). Germline-derived CDR1 and CDR2 are LNHDA and SQIVND (reference sequence). The germline V and J ends were trimmed by 7 bases and 4 bases, with 19 bases remaining between them. The length of the CDR3 is 15 residues. This CDR3 is CASTFAGPRSTEAFF. CDR3 DNA: TGTGCCAGTACCTTCGCGGGACCGAGGAGCACTGAAGCTTTCTTT.